Below, 18 T cell receptor beta chains from the same sample are listed, as sequenced in a study of T cell responses to AZD1222 COVID-19 vaccine (dated by TCRdb to the early 2020s). Libraries were built with the immunoSEQ multiplex PCR assay. TCRdb took over this immuneACCESS table, retaining in-frame rearrangements with V and J assigned. Such tables are incomplete; in checked studies, under half of the missing clones stem from an unresolved V gene, and the remainder is unexplained. Present in this sample are approximately 160,000 clones, about 91% of which were seen just once. 2.2% of the sample comes from the top ten. The sample's time point, from its label and the paper: baseline before first vaccination. Here the sequenced sample was peripheral blood, taken on day 0 of AZD1222 vaccination. Receptors were obtained from an adult in good health.

The chain employs TRBV19 and TRBJ2-7; D remains ambiguous. CDR3 length: 12 residues. The germline CDR1 and CDR2 sequences are LNHDA and SQIVND (reference sequence). Deletions cut 7 bases from V and 2 bases from J, with 9 bases between. The CDR3 DNA follows: TGTGCCAGTACCTCACCTACCTACGAGCAGTACTTC. This sequence encodes CASTSPTYEQYF.

The chain links TRBV10-3 to TRBJ1-4, with TRBD1 matching 10 bases. The germline V gene has CDR1 ENHRY and CDR2 SYGVKD. There are 18 residues in the CDR3. Trimming removed 3 bases from V and 4 bases from J; junction bases left unmatched: 11. The DNA of the CDR3 is TGTGCCATCAGTGACCCTGGGACAGGGGCGATACTTAATGAAAAACTGTTTTTT. It specifies CAISDPGTGAILNEKLFF.

Points on this clone: Its ends do not fully match the called genes, so a read error is possible. The J gene is TRBJ2-7, the V gene TRBV7-9; D is possibly TRBD2 (6 bases). Germline values: CDR1 SEHNR, CDR2 FQNEAQ (reference sequence). This CDR3 is built from 11 residues. DNA of the CDR3: TGTGCCAGCAGCCTAGCGAGGGAGCAGTACTTC. It yields the protein CASSLAREQYF.

The genes are TRBV5-6 and TRBJ2-7, with D possibly TRBD2 on 5 matching bases. The ends were cut back, 7 bases at V and 2 bases at J, with 16 bases in the middle. The CDR3 consists of 14 residues. CDR1 is SGHDT, CDR2 YYEEEE, per germline. This CDR3 is CASQPRARAYEQYF. The CDR3 nucleotides are TGTGCCAGCCAACCGAGGGCGAGGGCCTACGAGCAGTACTTC.

This clone was seen only once. This rearrangement joins TRBV7-2 to TRBJ2-1; D uncertain. Germline V gene lookup returns CDR1 SGHTA and CDR2 FQGNSA. This CDR3 region has 15 residues. V was trimmed by 5 bases and J by 2 bases, leaving 13 bases between them. The CDR3 nucleotides read TGTGCCAGCAGCCCCCGGCCGGGCACCTACAATGAGCAGTTCTTC. This sequence encodes CASSPRPGTYNEQFF.

V gene TRBV19 combines with J gene TRBJ2-7; TRBD2 matches at 11 bases. This CDR3 is 14 amino acids long. The germline V gene encodes CDR1 LNHDA and CDR2 SQIVND (reference sequence). V lost 2 bases and J lost 4; bases outside the gene matches: 1. CDR3 region: CASSISSGRYEQYF. The CDR3 nucleotides are TGTGCCAGTAGTATATCTAGCGGGAGGTACGAGCAGTACTTC.

The chain couples TRBV4-2 to TRBJ2-5; possibly TRBD2 for D (6 bases). The ends were cut back, 0 bases at V and 2 bases at J, with 10 bases in the middle. This CDR3 is built from 15 residues. The germline V gene has CDR1 LGHNA and CDR2 YNFKEQ. The CDR3 DNA sequence: TGTGCCAGCAGCCAAGATTGGCGGGGACAAGAGACCCAGTACTTC. It encodes CASSQDWRGQETQYF.

The chain is built from TRBV20-1 and TRBJ2-3; 8 nucleotides agree with TRBD2. The CDR3 contains 17 residues. Germline CDR1 is DFQATT and CDR2 is SNEGSKA (reference sequence). Unmatched junction bases numbered 12, after V lost 3 bases and J lost 1 base. The CDR3 protein is CSASTPRTSFGTDTQYF. The CDR3 DNA is TGCAGTGCTAGTACCCCCAGGACTAGCTTCGGCACAGATACGCAGTATTTT.

This chain uses TRBV11-2 with TRBJ2-5; D might be TRBD2 (5 bases). Germline assignment: CDR1 SGHAT and CDR2 FQNNGV. CDR3 length: 17 residues. V gave up 0 bases and J gave up 7 bases, with 21 bases separating them. The CDR3 region is CASSLEGGVGSWRTQYF. The CDR3 nucleotides are TGTGCCAGCAGCTTAGAAGGAGGAGTAGGTAGCTGGCGGACCCAGTACTTC.

The chain links TRBV30 to TRBJ1-6; D gene ambiguous. Germline V gives CDR1 GTSNPN, CDR2 SVGIG (reference sequence). The CDR3 extends over 17 amino acids. V was shortened by 5 bases and J by 0 bases, with 17 bases between the two germline ends. CDR3 sequence (DNA): TGTGCCTGGTCGGTGACGGCGGTGAGCTCCTATAATTCACCCCTCCACTTT. The encoded protein is CAWSVTAVSSYNSPLHF.

The V and J genes are TRBV4-3 and TRBJ2-2, with D possibly matching TRBD2 (6 bases). This CDR3 contains 19 residues. The V and J ends lost 1 base and 0 bases respectively, with 18 bases between them. Germline V gene data show CDR1 as LGHNA and CDR2 as YSLEER. The CDR3 protein is CASSQAPRGSIANTGELFF. For the CDR3, the DNA is TGCGCCAGCAGCCAAGCCCCCCGGGGGAGTATCGCGAACACCGGGGAGCTGTTTTTT.

The V and J genes are TRBV9 and TRBJ2-3; no clear D gene. Germline CDR1 SGDLS, CDR2 YYNGEE. V was cut by 0 bases and J by 7 bases, with 12 bases left in between. The CDR3 spans 14 residues. The CDR3 DNA is TGTGCCAGCAGCGTAGATGTCCAGGCGAATACGCAGTATTTT. Its translation is CASSVDVQANTQYF.

V gene TRBV27 combines with J gene TRBJ2-7; possible D gene TRBD1, 5 bases. The CDR3 loop spans 14 amino acids. The germline gives CDR1 MNHEY, CDR2 SMNVEV (reference sequence). V was shortened by 4 bases and J by 0 bases, with 10 bases between the two germline ends. The CDR3 spells CASSSRQSSYEQYF. In nucleotides, the CDR3 is TGTGCCAGCAGTTCCCGACAGAGCTCCTACGAGCAGTACTTC.

This chain uses TRBV6-5 with TRBJ2-7, with 12 bases lining up with TRBD2. The trim removed 7 bases at V and 2 bases at J, leaving 3 bases unmatched. This CDR3 is built from 14 residues. Germline loops: CDR1 MNHEY, CDR2 SVGAGI. CDR3 protein: CASTRLAGAYEQYF. The CDR3 DNA reads TGTGCCAGCACCCGACTAGCGGGAGCCTACGAGCAGTACTTC.

The chain joins TRBV19 to TRBJ2-5; TRBD1 is a possible D gene (5 bases). This CDR3 has 12 amino acids. The V gene lost 9 bases and the J gene lost 4 bases, with 12 bases spanning the gap. Germline V lookup: CDR1 LNHDA, CDR2 SQIVND (reference sequence). The CDR3 DNA sequence: TGTGCCAGCAGACAGAGTGGAGAGACCCAGTACTTC. This sequence encodes CASRQSGETQYF.

This clone came up a few times. The rearrangement joins TRBV5-1 to TRBJ2-5; D is undetermined. V lost 7 bases and J lost 1, with 17 bases in between. CDR1 SGHRS and CDR2 YFSETQ come from the germline V gene. This CDR3 comprises 15 residues. This CDR3 is CASRLESRAQETQYF. As DNA, the CDR3 is TGCGCCAGCCGCCTGGAGTCACGGGCCCAAGAGACCCAGTACTTC.

This chain links TRBV7-2 with TRBJ1-2, with D maybe TRBD1 (5 bases). Germline-derived CDR1 and CDR2 are SGHTA and FQGNSA. Trimming cost V 4 bases and J 1 base, with 16 bases left between them. CDR3 length: 16 amino acids. The CDR3 DNA is TGTGCCAGCAGCTCTCGCGGCCAGGGACTTAACTATGGCTACACCTTC. As protein: CASSSRGQGLNYGYTF.

The chain links TRBV12-3 or TRBV12-4 to TRBJ1-2; D is unresolved. V lost 3 bases and J 1 base, leaving 3 bases between the germline ends. The CDR3 contains 12 residues. This CDR3 reads CASSFINYGYTF. The CDR3 region has the DNA TGTGCCAGCAGTTTTATTAACTATGGCTACACCTTC.